This T cell receptor beta chain was found in a study of blood T cell repertoires in COVID-19. In the study overall: The United States, Italy and Spain provided the acute and convalescent COVID-19 samples. Nucleic acid was either cDNA or gDNA, and it came from T cells, B-cell-depleted T cells, or PBMCs.

The authors' processing: Reference gene primer amplification in the assay estimated nucleated cell counts. The method was immunoSEQ multiplex PCR; TCRdb's version includes in-frame clones alone and lacks a portion of them. The V and J calls and clone size are taken from that table; D and trimming were inferred from the DNA. Of around 150,000 clones in the sample, just over 90% are singletons; the top ten hold more than 2%. The germline V gene encodes CDR1 KGHDR and CDR2 SFDVKD. The CDR3 loop spans 11 amino acids. With 5 bases removed from V and 6 bases from J, the gap between germline ends came to 4 bases. This clone was seen more than once but under ten times.

The clonotype was recovered from a man aged 18 to 35 with acute or convalescent COVID-19. Sequenced material: peripheral blood. This chain uses TRBV24-1 with TRBJ2-1; no definite D call. The CDR3 nucleotides read TGTGCCACCAGTGCCCTCAATGAGCAGTTCTTC. Translated: CATSALNEQFF.